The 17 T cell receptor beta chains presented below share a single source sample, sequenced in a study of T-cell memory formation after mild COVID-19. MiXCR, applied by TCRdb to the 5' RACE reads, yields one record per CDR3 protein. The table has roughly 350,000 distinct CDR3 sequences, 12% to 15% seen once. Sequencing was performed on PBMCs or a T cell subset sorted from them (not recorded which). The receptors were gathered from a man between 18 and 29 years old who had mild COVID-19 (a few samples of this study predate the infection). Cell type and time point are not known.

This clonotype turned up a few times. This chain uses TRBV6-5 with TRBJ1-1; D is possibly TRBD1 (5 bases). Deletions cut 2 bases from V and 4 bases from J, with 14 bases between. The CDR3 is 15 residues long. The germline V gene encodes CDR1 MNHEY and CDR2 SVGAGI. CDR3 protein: CASSYRGGGGTEAFF. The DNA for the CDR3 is TGTGCCAGCAGTTACCGCGGGGGGGGTGGCACTGAAGCTTTCTTT.

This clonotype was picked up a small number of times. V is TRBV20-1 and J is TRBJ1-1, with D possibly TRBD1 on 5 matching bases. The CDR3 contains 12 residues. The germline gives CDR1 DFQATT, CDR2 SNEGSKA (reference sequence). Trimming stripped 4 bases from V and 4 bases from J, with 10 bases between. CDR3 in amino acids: CSATGWGTEAFF. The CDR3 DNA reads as TGCAGTGCTACAGGGTGGGGCACTGAAGCTTTCTTT.

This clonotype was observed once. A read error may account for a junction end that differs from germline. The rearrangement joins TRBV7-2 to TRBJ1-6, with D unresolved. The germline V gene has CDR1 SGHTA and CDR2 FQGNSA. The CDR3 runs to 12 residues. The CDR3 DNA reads TGTGCCGTGGGGTTGGGTAATTCACCACTCCACTTT. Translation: CAVGLGNSPLHF. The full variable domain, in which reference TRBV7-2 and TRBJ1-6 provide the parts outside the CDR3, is GAGVSQSPSNKVTEKGKDVELRCDPISGHTALYWYRQSLGQGLEFLIYFQGNSAPDKSGLPSDRFSAERTGGSVSTLTIQRTQQEDSAVYLCAVGLGNSPLHFGNGTRLTVT.

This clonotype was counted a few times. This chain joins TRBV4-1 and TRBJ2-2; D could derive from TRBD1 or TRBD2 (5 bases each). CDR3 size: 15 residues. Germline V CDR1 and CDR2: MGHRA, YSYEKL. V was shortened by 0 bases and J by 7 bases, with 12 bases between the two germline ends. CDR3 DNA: TGCGCCAGCAGCCAAGAACGGGGCTCGATCGGGGAGCTGTTTTTT. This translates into CASSQERGSIGELFF.

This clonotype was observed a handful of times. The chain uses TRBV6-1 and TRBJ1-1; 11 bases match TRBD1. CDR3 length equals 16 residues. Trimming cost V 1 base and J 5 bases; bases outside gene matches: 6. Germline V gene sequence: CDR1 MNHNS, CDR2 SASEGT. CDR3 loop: CASSEGPGQGGTEAFF. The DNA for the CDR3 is TGTGCCAGCAGTGAAGGACCGGGACAGGGGGGTACTGAAGCTTTCTTT.

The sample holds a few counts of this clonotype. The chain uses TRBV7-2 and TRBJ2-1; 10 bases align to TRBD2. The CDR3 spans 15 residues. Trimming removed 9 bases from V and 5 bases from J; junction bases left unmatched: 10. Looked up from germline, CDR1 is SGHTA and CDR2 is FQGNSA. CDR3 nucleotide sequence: TGTGCCAGAAGCCGACAGCTAGCGGGGGACAATGAGCAGTTCTTC. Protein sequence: CARSRQLAGDNEQFF.

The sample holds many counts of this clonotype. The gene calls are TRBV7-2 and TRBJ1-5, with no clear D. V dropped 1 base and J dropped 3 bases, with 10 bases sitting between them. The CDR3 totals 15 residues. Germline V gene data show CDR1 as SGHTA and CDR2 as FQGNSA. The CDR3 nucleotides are TGTGCCAGCAGCTTAGTTCGGCAGCCCAATCAGCCCCAGCATTTT. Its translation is CASSLVRQPNQPQHF.

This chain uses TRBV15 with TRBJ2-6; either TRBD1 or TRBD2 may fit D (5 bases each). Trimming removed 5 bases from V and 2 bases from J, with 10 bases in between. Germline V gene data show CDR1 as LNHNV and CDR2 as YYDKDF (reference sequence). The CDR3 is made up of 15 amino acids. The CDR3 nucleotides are TGTGCCACCAGCGGGGGTATAACTGGGGCCAACGTCCTGACTTTC. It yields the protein CATSGGITGANVLTF.

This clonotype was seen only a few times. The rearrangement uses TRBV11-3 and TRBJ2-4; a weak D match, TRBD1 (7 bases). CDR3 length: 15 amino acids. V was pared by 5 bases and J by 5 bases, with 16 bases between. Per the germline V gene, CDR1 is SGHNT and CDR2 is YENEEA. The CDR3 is CASSPGGLRENIQYF. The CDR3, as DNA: TGTGCCAGCAGCCCAGGGGGGCTAAGGGAAAACATTCAGTACTTC.

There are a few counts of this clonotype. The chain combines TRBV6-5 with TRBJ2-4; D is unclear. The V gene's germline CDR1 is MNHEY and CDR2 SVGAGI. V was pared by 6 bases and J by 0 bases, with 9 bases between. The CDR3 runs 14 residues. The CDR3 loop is CASRDVGAKNIQYF. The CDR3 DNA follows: TGTGCCAGCAGGGACGTTGGAGCCAAAAACATTCAGTACTTC.

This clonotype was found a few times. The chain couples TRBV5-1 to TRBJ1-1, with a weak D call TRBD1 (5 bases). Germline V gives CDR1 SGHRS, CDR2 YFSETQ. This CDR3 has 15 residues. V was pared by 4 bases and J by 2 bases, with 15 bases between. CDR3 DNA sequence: TGCGCCAGCAGCCCCGGGGCAGGAACCAACACTGAAGCTTTCTTT. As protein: CASSPGAGTNTEAFF.

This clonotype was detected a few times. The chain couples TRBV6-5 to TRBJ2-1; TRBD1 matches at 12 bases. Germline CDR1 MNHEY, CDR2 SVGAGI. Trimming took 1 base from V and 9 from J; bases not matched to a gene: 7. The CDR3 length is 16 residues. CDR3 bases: TGTGCCAGCAGTTACTACGGGACAGGGGGCAGGAGTGAGCAGTTCTTC. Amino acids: CASSYYGTGGRSEQFF.

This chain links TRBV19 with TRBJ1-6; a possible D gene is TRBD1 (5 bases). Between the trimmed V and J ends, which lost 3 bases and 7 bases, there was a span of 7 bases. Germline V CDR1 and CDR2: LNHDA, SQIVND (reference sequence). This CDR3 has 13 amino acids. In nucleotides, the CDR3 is TGTGCCAGTAGTATGACAGACAATTCACCCCTCCACTTT. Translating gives CASSMTDNSPLHF.

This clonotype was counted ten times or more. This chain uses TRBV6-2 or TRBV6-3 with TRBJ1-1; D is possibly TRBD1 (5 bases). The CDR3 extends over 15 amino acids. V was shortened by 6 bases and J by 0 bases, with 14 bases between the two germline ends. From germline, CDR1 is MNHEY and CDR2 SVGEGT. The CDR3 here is CASSRRQSMNTEAFF. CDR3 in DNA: TGTGCCAGCAGCAGAAGACAGTCAATGAACACTGAAGCTTTCTTT.

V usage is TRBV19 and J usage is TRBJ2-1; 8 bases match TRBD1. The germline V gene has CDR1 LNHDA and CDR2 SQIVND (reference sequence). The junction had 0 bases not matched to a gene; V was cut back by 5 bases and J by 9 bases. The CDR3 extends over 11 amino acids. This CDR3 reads CASSDRGEQFF. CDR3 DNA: TGTGCCAGTAGTGACAGGGGTGAGCAGTTCTTC.

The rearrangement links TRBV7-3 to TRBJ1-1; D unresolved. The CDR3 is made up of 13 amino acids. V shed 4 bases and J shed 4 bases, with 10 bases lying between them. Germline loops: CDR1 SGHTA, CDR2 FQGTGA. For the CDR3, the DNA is TGTGCCAGCAGCTCCTTCTTTGGCACTGAAGCTTTCTTT. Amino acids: CASSSFFGTEAFF.

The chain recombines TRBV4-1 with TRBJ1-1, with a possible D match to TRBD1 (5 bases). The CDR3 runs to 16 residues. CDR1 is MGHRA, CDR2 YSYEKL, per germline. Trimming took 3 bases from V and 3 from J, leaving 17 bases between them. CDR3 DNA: TGCGCCAGCAGCCATCCCCCGCAGGGAGTTGACACTGAAGCTTTCTTT. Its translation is CASSHPPQGVDTEAFF.